These 28 T cell receptor beta chains were all obtained from the same sample, sequenced in a study of cytomegalovirus exposure and HLA in healthy donors. The table came from immunoSEQ multiplex PCR; TCRdb's copy has only in-frame clones and leaves some out. The sample records over 200,000 clones, roughly 80% being singletons. The sequenced sample consisted of PBMCs. Every receptor here comes from a woman aged 18-29 years in good health and CMV-seronegative.

This clone turned up a few times. This chain links TRBV6-5 with TRBJ1-2, with D possibly matching TRBD1 (6 bases). The V end lost 6 bases, the J end lost 4 bases, and 15 bases lay between the germline ends. CDR3 length: 14 residues. Germline V gene data show CDR1 as MNHEY and CDR2 as SVGAGI. The CDR3 loop reads CASRERGQIYGYTF. The CDR3 DNA follows: TGTGCCAGCAGAGAGAGAGGACAGATCTATGGCTACACCTTC.

Regarding this clone: Other DNA sequences in this specimen translate into the identical CDR3. The chain carries TRBV28 and TRBJ2-7; D is perhaps TRBD2 (6 bases). V was cut by 4 bases and J by 3 bases, with 10 bases left in between. The germline V gene has CDR1 MDHEN and CDR2 SYDVKM. The CDR3 is 13 amino acids. This CDR3 reads CASSSPGSYEQYF. CDR3 bases: TGTGCCAGCAGTTCCCCCGGGAGCTACGAGCAGTACTTC.

V and J are TRBV18 and TRBJ1-3, with D perhaps TRBD1 (5 bases). This CDR3 contains 17 residues. V was pared by 3 bases and J by 0 bases, with 15 bases between. The germline V gene encodes CDR1 KGHSH and CDR2 LQKENI. The CDR3: CASSPAGQGNSGNTIYF. CDR3 nucleotides: TGTGCCAGCTCACCGGCGGGCCAGGGAAACTCTGGAAACACCATATATTTT.

The chain combines TRBV5-4 with TRBJ2-1, with 9 nucleotides matching TRBD2. The CDR3 has 18 residues. The V gene end was trimmed by 4 bases and the J gene end by 6 bases; junction bases not matched to a gene: 17. The germline gives CDR1 SGHNT, CDR2 YYREEE (reference sequence). CDR3 region: CASSAGRTAGGLSNEQFF. Here the CDR3 DNA reads TGTGCCAGCAGCGCGGGGCGTACAGCGGGGGGCCTGAGCAATGAGCAGTTCTTC.

This chain uses TRBV18 with TRBJ2-7, with 11 nucleotides matching TRBD2. Trimming at V came to 3 bases and at J to 7 bases, leaving 5 bases not matched to a gene. The CDR3 contains 14 residues. Germline V lookup: CDR1 KGHSH, CDR2 LQKENI. The CDR3 here is CASSPGTSGGEQYF. CDR3 nucleotide sequence: TGTGCCAGCTCACCCGGGACTAGCGGTGGGGAGCAGTACTTC.

The CDR3 reads CASSAAGGLLTTEAFF. CDR3 DNA sequence: TGTGCCAGCAGTGCCGCAGGGGGGTTACTGACCACTGAAGCTTTCTTT. The rearrangement links TRBV6-1 to TRBJ1-1, with TRBD1 matching over 7 bases. This CDR3 is built from 16 residues. V gave up 4 bases and J gave up 4 bases; unmatched junction bases: 12. Germline V gene data show CDR1 as MNHNS and CDR2 as SASEGT.

V and J are TRBV11-2 and TRBJ1-5, with TRBD1 matching 8 bases. The V and J ends lost 3 bases and 7 bases, in that order; junction bases with no gene match: 5. CDR3 length equals 14 residues. CDR1 is SGHAT and CDR2 is FQNNGV in the germline V gene. The CDR3: CASSLTGVQQPQHF. The CDR3, as DNA: TGTGCCAGCAGCTTGACAGGGGTCCAACAGCCCCAGCATTTT.

The chain links TRBV7-8 to TRBJ1-3; D unclear. The ends were cut back, 6 bases at V and 0 bases at J, with 6 bases in the middle. CDR1 and CDR2 from the germline V gene are SGHVS and FQNEAQ. This CDR3 spans 13 amino acids. The CDR3 spells CASRVGSGNTIYF. DNA for the CDR3: TGTGCCAGCAGGGTAGGCTCTGGAAACACCATATATTTT.

The genes are TRBV9 and TRBJ2-2; D is possibly TRBD1 (6 bases). The CDR3 is made up of 13 amino acids. Looked up from germline, CDR1 is SGDLS and CDR2 is YYNGEE. V was trimmed by 9 bases and J by 4 bases, leaving 13 bases between them. In nucleotides, the CDR3 is TGTGCCACAACAGGGTCGGGCACCGGGGAGCTGTTTTTT. Amino acid sequence: CATTGSGTGELFF.

The chain has TRBV18 and TRBJ2-3; D is ambiguous. V was trimmed by 6 bases and J by 0 bases, leaving 4 bases between them. CDR1 is KGHSH, CDR2 LQKENI, per germline. This CDR3 spans 12 amino acids. The CDR3 DNA is TGTGCCAGCTCCTCTAGCACAGATACGCAGTATTTT. Its translation: CASSSSTDTQYF.

As to this clone: Its ends do not fully match the called genes, so a read error is possible. The V call is TRBV7-7, the J call TRBJ2-7, with TRBD1 matching 8 bases. The CDR3 has 15 amino acids. Germline-derived CDR1 and CDR2 are SSHAT and FNYEAQ (reference sequence). This chain's CDR3 is CASSFRTGLSYEQYF. The CDR3 DNA sequence: TGTGCTAGCAGCTTTCGGACAGGGTTATCCTACGAGCAGTACTTC.

The gene calls are TRBV21-1 and TRBJ2-3; TRBD1 is the table's D call, not checked against the DNA. TRBV21-1 is recorded as a pseudogene. CDR3 length: 16 residues. The CDR3 is CASRGDSPTGADTQYF. The CDR3 DNA is TGTGCCAGCAGGGGGGACAGCCCCACGGGCGCAGATACGCAGTATTTT.

V gene TRBV19 combines with J gene TRBJ2-3; TRBD2 matches 12 bases. Per the germline V gene, CDR1 is LNHDA and CDR2 is SQIVND (reference sequence). The CDR3 extends over 15 amino acids. Trimming cost V 7 bases and J 1 base; bases outside gene matches: 3. The CDR3 protein is CASKPSGRGTDTQYF. CDR3 bases: TGTGCCAGTAAACCTAGCGGGAGGGGCACAGATACGCAGTATTTT.

The V and J genes are TRBV5-1 and TRBJ1-2, with 8 positions matching TRBD1. The germline CDR1 and CDR2 sequences are SGHRS and YFSETQ. The CDR3 totals 14 residues. V shed 1 base, J shed 6 bases, and the junction held 5 bases outside the gene matches. CDR3 residues: CASSLKQGVNGYTF. The CDR3 DNA follows: TGCGCCAGCAGCTTGAAACAGGGGGTAAATGGCTACACCTTC.

V and J are TRBV13 and TRBJ2-3, with 8 bases aligning to TRBD2. V trimming: 10 bases; J trimming: 0 bases; junction bases outside the gene matches: 6. CDR3 size: 14 residues. Germline loops: CDR1 PRHDT, CDR2 FYEKMQ (reference sequence). The CDR3 sequence is CATHVAGSTDTQYF. The CDR3 region has the DNA TGTGCCACCCACGTAGCGGGGAGCACAGATACGCAGTATTTT. Variable domain in full (rest from reference TRBV13 and TRBJ2-3): AAGVIQSPRHLIKEKRETATLKCYPIPRHDTVYWYQQGPGQDPQFLISFYEKMQSDKGSIPDRFSAQQFSDYHSELNMSSLELGDSALYFCATHVAGSTDTQYFGPGTRLTVL.

The chain combines TRBV6-1 with TRBJ1-1; a possible D gene is TRBD1 (6 bases). The CDR3 totals 16 residues. V lost 1 base, J lost 0 bases, and 12 bases lay in between. Germline V CDR1 and CDR2: MNHNS, SASEGT. The CDR3 DNA reads as TGTGCCAGCAGTGAAGATCAAAGGGGGATGAACACTGAAGCTTTCTTT. Encoded protein: CASSEDQRGMNTEAFF.

The chain is built from TRBV2 and TRBJ1-5; D unresolved. CDR1 and CDR2 (germline): SNHLY, FYNNEI. The V end lost 6 bases, the J end lost 0 bases, and 12 bases lay between the germline ends. The CDR3 is 15 amino acids. The chain's CDR3 is CASRRTDLSNQPQHF. The CDR3 DNA is TGTGCCAGCAGGAGGACGGACCTTAGCAATCAGCCCCAGCATTTT.

This clone was seen a single time. The chain employs TRBV5-3 and TRBJ2-5, with TRBD1 as a possible D gene (5 bases). TRBV5-3 is noted as an ORF with a role that remains uncertain. V was clipped by 0 bases and J by 3 bases, with 12 bases between them. This CDR3 is built from 15 residues. CDR3 DNA: TGTGCCAGAAGCTTGGAAACAGGTAGTAAAGAGACCCAGTACTTC. It encodes CARSLETGSKETQYF.

The chain uses TRBV6-1 and TRBJ2-7; 8 bases agree with TRBD1. After removal of 3 bases from V and 6 bases from J, the junction contained 10 bases not matched to a gene. The CDR3 has 15 residues. Germline V gives CDR1 MNHNS, CDR2 SASEGT. CDR3 sequence reads: CASSDRRGRGPEQYF. The DNA of the CDR3 is TGTGCCAGCAGTGATAGAAGGGGCAGGGGGCCCGAGCAGTACTTC.

V and J are TRBV6-1 and TRBJ2-5; either TRBD1 or TRBD2 may supply D (6 bases each). V gave up 4 bases and J gave up 4 bases, with 19 bases separating them. CDR1 and CDR2 (germline): MNHNS, SASEGT. CDR3 length equals 16 residues. CDR3 bases: TGTGCCAGCAGTGGCGTCCTAGGAGGGGGAGCAGAGACCCAGTACTTC. Encoded protein: CASSGVLGGGAETQYF.

The V and J genes are TRBV20-1 and TRBJ1-2; TRBD1 matches at 9 bases. This CDR3 has 11 amino acids. Germline lookup yields CDR1 DFQATT and CDR2 SNEGSKA (reference sequence). The trim removed 6 bases at V and 8 bases at J, leaving 4 bases unmatched. The CDR3 DNA reads as TGCAGTGCAACGGACAGGGGAGGCTACACCTTC. It yields the protein CSATDRGGYTF.

The gene calls are TRBV9 and TRBJ2-7, with TRBD1 matching over 8 bases. This CDR3 contains 14 residues. After removal of 4 bases from V and 2 bases from J, the junction contained 5 bases not matched to a gene. From germline, CDR1 is SGDLS and CDR2 YYNGEE. CDR3 region: CASSPQGATYEQYF. CDR3 in DNA: TGTGCCAGCAGCCCGCAGGGGGCCACCTACGAGCAGTACTTC. Together with reference TRBV9 and TRBJ2-7, the CDR3 gives the full variable domain: DSGVTQTPKHLITATGQRVTLRCSPRSGDLSVYWYQQSLDQGLQFLIQYYNGEERAKGNILERFSAQQFPDLHSELNLSSLELGDSALYFCASSPQGATYEQYFGPGTRLTVT.

The gene calls are TRBV19 and TRBJ2-2; TRBD2 is a possible D gene (6 bases). Germline V gene data show CDR1 as LNHDA and CDR2 as SQIVND (reference sequence). The CDR3 is made up of 15 amino acids. The V end lost 4 bases, the J end lost 3 bases, and 12 bases lay between the germline ends. The CDR3 loop is CASSRRGMDTGELFF. The CDR3 nucleotides are TGTGCCAGTAGTAGGAGGGGAATGGACACCGGGGAGCTGTTTTTT.

This clone has only one observation. V gene TRBV29-1 combines with J gene TRBJ1-2; no definite D call. This CDR3 comprises 15 residues. Deletions cut 7 bases from V and 3 bases from J, with 21 bases between. Per germline, CDR1 SQVTM and CDR2 ANQGSEA. CDR3 sequence reads: CSAIATAVQHYGYTF. DNA of the CDR3: TGCAGCGCGATAGCCACAGCAGTCCAACACTATGGCTACACCTTC.

The chain has TRBV30 and TRBJ2-1; D possibly corresponds to TRBD1 (6 bases). Germline CDR1 GTSNPN, CDR2 SVGIG (reference sequence). This CDR3 is built from 16 residues. V lost 3 bases, J lost 2 bases, and 17 bases lay in between. CDR3 residues: CAWRAPGQGAYNEQFF. DNA of the CDR3: TGTGCCTGGAGGGCTCCGGGACAAGGGGCCTACAATGAGCAGTTCTTC.

The rearrangement uses TRBV11-1 and TRBJ1-2, with TRBD1 as a possible D gene (6 bases). V lost 5 bases to trimming and J lost 8 bases, with 27 bases between them. There are 17 residues in the CDR3. Germline V gene lookup returns CDR1 SGHAT and CDR2 FQDESV (reference sequence). For the CDR3, the DNA is TGTGCCAGCAGCGGGAACCCGAGGGACGGAGGGGGAAACGGCTACACCTTC. Its translation is CASSGNPRDGGGNGYTF.

The chain carries TRBV25-1 and TRBJ2-2, with a tentative D call TRBD1 (5 bases). Germline V gene lookup returns CDR1 MGHDK and CDR2 SYGVNS. Trimming left V 1 base short and J 1 base short, with 10 bases between. The CDR3 has 16 amino acids. In DNA form, the CDR3 reads TGTGCCAGCAGTGAATTTGCAGGGCGGAACACCGGGGAGCTGTTTTTT. As protein: CASSEFAGRNTGELFF.

The J gene is TRBJ2-1, the V gene TRBV18; D is ambiguous. The CDR3 totals 11 residues. CDR1 KGHSH and CDR2 LQKENI come from the germline V gene. V gave up 4 bases and J gave up 6 bases, with 4 bases separating them. CDR3 bases: TGTGCCAGCTCACGTGCCAATGAGCAGTTCTTC. The encoded protein is CASSRANEQFF.